The rows below give T cell receptor beta chains drawn from one sample of a study of blood T cells in healthy people across ages. MiXCR, run by TCRdb on the 5' RACE reads, gives a single entry per CDR3 protein. The data contain about 640,000 distinct CDR3 sequences, 58% of them singletons. Sample: blood. These receptor sequences come from a man aged 60 to 69 in good health. CDR3s include the opening cysteine and the closing phenylalanine or tryptophan. D genes are given only for firm matches. The size field is filled for only some rows; it gives once, few, many or a size class.

V	J	D	size	DNA	CDR3
TRBV3-1	TRBJ2-3	-	once	TGTGCCAGCAGCCCCCACCCACCAGGGGCGCGCACAGATACGCAGTATTTT	CASSPHPPGARTDTQYF
TRBV12-3/TRBV12-4	TRBJ1-4	-	-	TGTGCCAGCAGTCGACGGGGAGGTGGTGAAAAACTGTTTTTT	CASSRRGGGEKLFF
TRBV6-9	TRBJ2-7	TRBD1	many	TGTGCCAGTTCTCCCGCCGGGACAGGCTACGAGCAGTACTTC	CASSPAGTGYEQYF
TRBV2	TRBJ1-4	-	-	TGTGCCCACGCGGCATCCCGAGGGGAAAAACTGTTTTTT	CAHAASRGEKLFF
TRBV4-1	TRBJ2-5	TRBD2	-	TGCGCCAGCAGCAGGGAGGGGAAGACCCAGTACTTC	CASSREGKTQYF
TRBV12-3/TRBV12-4	TRBJ2-6	-	-	TGTGCCAGCGGTTTAGTGGTGCGCAGCTCTGGGGCCAACGTCCTGACTTTC	CASGLVVRSSGANVLTF
TRBV7-9	TRBJ2-5	-	-	TGTGCCAGCAGCTTAGAAAGGGGCCTCCAAGAGACCCAGAACTTC	CASSLERGLQETQNF
TRBV5-1	TRBJ2-3	TRBD2	-	TGCGCCAGCAGCTTGGTCGGCGGGGGAGAGGATACGCAGTATTTT	CASSLVGGGEDTQYF
TRBV2	TRBJ2-1	-	-	TGTGCCAGCAGTAACCTCAATGAGCAGTTCTTC	CASSNLNEQFF
TRBV7-9	TRBJ2-7	TRBD1	-	TGTGCCAGTAGAGTGGGACAGGGTCTTTCCGAGCAGTACTTC	CASRVGQGLSEQYF
TRBV7-9	TRBJ2-7	-	-	TGTGCCACCACAACAGCCTACGAGCAGTACTTC	CATTTAYEQYF
TRBV28	TRBJ2-7	TRBD2	-	TGTGCCAGCTCTCTTACAAGGGAGGGTCTTACCGAGCAGTACTTC	CASSLTREGLTEQYF
TRBV25-1	TRBJ1-2	-	-	TGTGCCAGCAGTGATCCTTCCTGGGGTTTCGGCTATGGCTACACCTTC	CASSDPSWGFGYGYTF
TRBV20-1	TRBJ1-4	TRBD1	few	TGCAGTGCGCCGACAGGGCGACTAAAACTGTTTTTT	CSAPTGRLKLFF
TRBV6-1	TRBJ2-1	-	-	TGTGCCAGCAGGGGGGGTATCCCATACAATGAGCAGTTCTTC	CASRGGIPYNEQFF
TRBV4-2	TRBJ2-3	TRBD2	-	TGTGCCAGCAGCCAAGACACAAGCGGGGGACTTTCAGATACGCAGTATTTT	CASSQDTSGGLSDTQYF
TRBV16	TRBJ2-1	-	-	TGTGCCAGCAGCCAATCCTTGGGCTTCGACAATGAGCAGTTCTTC	CASSQSLGFDNEQFF
TRBV6-2/TRBV6-3	TRBJ2-1	-	few	TGTGCCAGCAGCCGTCCTATCAGGGGGCAGTTCTTC	CASSRPIRGQFF